This T cell receptor (beta chain) was identified in a study of blood T cell repertoires in COVID-19. Study information: Sites in the United States, Italy and Spain provided acute and convalescent COVID-19 samples.

The CDR3 runs 12 residues. Germline V lookup: CDR1 SGHTA, CDR2 FQGTGA. V dropped 5 bases and J dropped 4 bases, with 7 bases sitting between them. Clones were read by immunoSEQ multiplex PCR, and TCRdb kept only the in-frame ones, dropping some. This sample has some 230,000 clones, with approximately 80% found just once. Worth noting for this clone: Other DNA sequences in this sample translate to the same CDR3.

This chain links TRBV7-3 with TRBJ2-3; D may be TRBD2 (5 bases). What was sequenced was peripheral blood. This clonotype was sampled from a woman in her fifties or sixties who had recovered from COVID-19. CDR3 in amino acids: CASSLGADTQYF. CDR3 in DNA: TGTGCCAGCAGCCTGGGAGCAGATACGCAGTATTTT.